A selection of T cell receptor beta chains follows, all from one sample in a study of blood T cell repertoires in COVID-19. Libraries were prepared by immunoSEQ multiplex PCR; TCRdb keeps only in-frame clonotypes and omits some of them. Counted here are 150,000 to 200,000 clones, approximately 73% occurring once; the ten biggest clones make up 17%. The sequenced material came from PBMCs or T cells enriched from blood (not recorded which). The receptors stem from a woman between 50 and 59 years old with acute COVID-19. Each CDR3 is given with its conserved first and last residue. D genes are given only for firm matches. Clone sizes are given selectively: once, few, many, or a class where the clone is expanded.

J gene: TRBJ1-1
V gene: TRBV2
clone size: NA
D gene: NA
CDR3 DNA: TGTGCCAACCCACGGGACTGGAACACTGAAGCTTTCTTT
CDR3 protein: CANPRDWNTEAFF

J gene: TRBJ2-1
V gene: TRBV14
clone size: NA
D gene: NA
CDR3 DNA: TGTGCCAGCAGCTCGGGGGTCAATGAGCAGTTCTTC
CDR3 protein: CASSSGVNEQFF

J gene: TRBJ1-1
V gene: TRBV20-1
clone size: NA
D gene: NA
CDR3 DNA: TGCAGTGCTAGTAGAGCGAGTCGATCCACTGAAGCTTTCTTT
CDR3 protein: CSASRASRSTEAFF

J gene: TRBJ2-3
V gene: TRBV7-6
clone size: NA
D gene: TRBD2
CDR3 DNA: TGTGCCAGCAGCTTAAAGGCGGGGGGGACCCCAGATACGCAGTATTTT
CDR3 protein: CASSLKAGGTPDTQYF

J gene: TRBJ1-2
V gene: TRBV28
clone size: few
D gene: TRBD1
CDR3 DNA: TGTGCCAGCAGCGTGACAGGGAGTATAGAGGCTAACTATGGCTACACCTTC
CDR3 protein: CASSVTGSIEANYGYTF

J gene: TRBJ1-2
V gene: TRBV7-2
clone size: NA
D gene: NA
CDR3 DNA: TGTGCCAGCAGGGGAGCGGGGGACTATGGCTACACCTTC
CDR3 protein: CASRGAGDYGYTF

J gene: TRBJ1-2
V gene: TRBV7-9
clone size: NA
D gene: NA
CDR3 DNA: TGTGCCAGCAGCTTACCCAGGGCGGGCTACACCTTC
CDR3 protein: CASSLPRAGYTF

J gene: TRBJ1-5
V gene: TRBV18
clone size: NA
D gene: TRBD1
CDR3 DNA: TGTGCCAGCTCAAGTGACAGGGTAAGCAATCAGCCCCAGCATTTT
CDR3 protein: CASSSDRVSNQPQHF

J gene: TRBJ2-3
V gene: TRBV11-3
clone size: once
D gene: TRBD2
CDR3 DNA: TGTGCCAGCAGCTTAGGTGGGACTAGCGGCCTCCTAACCACAGATACGCAGTATTTT
CDR3 protein: CASSLGGTSGLLTTDTQYF

J gene: TRBJ2-2
V gene: TRBV6-2/TRBV6-3
clone size: NA
D gene: NA
CDR3 DNA: TGTGCCAGCAGTTCTGCGGGGCTCAACACCGGGGAGCTGTTTTTT
CDR3 protein: CASSSAGLNTGELFF

J gene: TRBJ2-3
V gene: TRBV19
clone size: once
D gene: TRBD2
CDR3 DNA: TGTGCCACCCAGCGGGGGGGCTATAGCACAGATACGCAGTATTTT
CDR3 protein: CATQRGGYSTDTQYF

J gene: TRBJ2-3
V gene: TRBV24-1
clone size: NA
D gene: NA
CDR3 DNA: TGTGCCACCAGTGATTGGGGGGGGCTCACAGATACGCAGTATTTT
CDR3 protein: CATSDWGGLTDTQYF

J gene: TRBJ1-2
V gene: TRBV5-1
clone size: few
D gene: TRBD1
CDR3 DNA: TGCGCCAGCAGCTTGGAGAGGACAGGGAGGGGTCCCTATGGCTACACCTTC
CDR3 protein: CASSLERTGRGPYGYTF

J gene: TRBJ2-5
V gene: TRBV3-1/TRBV3-2
clone size: NA
D gene: NA
CDR3 DNA: TGTGCCAGCAGCCAGCTATTGAGGCCGGGAGAGACCCAGTACTTC
CDR3 protein: CASSQLLRPGETQYF

J gene: TRBJ1-3
V gene: TRBV7-6
clone size: NA
D gene: TRBD1
CDR3 DNA: TGTGCCAGCAGCCAAATAACACCGGGACAGGGGGATCGTGGAAACACCATATATTTT
CDR3 protein: CASSQITPGQGDRGNTIYF

J gene: TRBJ2-2
V gene: TRBV13
clone size: NA
D gene: NA
CDR3 DNA: TGTGCCAGCACCCCCAGAAAGTCGGGGGAGCTGTTTTTT
CDR3 protein: CASTPRKSGELFF

J gene: TRBJ1-4
V gene: TRBV27
clone size: NA
D gene: NA
CDR3 DNA: TGTGCCAGCAGTTTGAACAGGGTTGGGCATGAAAAACTGTTTTTT
CDR3 protein: CASSLNRVGHEKLFF

J gene: TRBJ1-5
V gene: TRBV18
clone size: NA
D gene: NA
CDR3 DNA: TGTGCCAGCTCACAAACCCCCCGGGGGGGAGGCGGCAATCAGCCCCAGCATTTT
CDR3 protein: CASSQTPRGGGGNQPQHF

J gene: TRBJ1-3
V gene: TRBV3-1/TRBV3-2
clone size: NA
D gene: NA
CDR3 DNA: TGTGCCAGCAGCCAAGGAGGGTACGGAAACACCATATATTTT
CDR3 protein: CASSQGGYGNTIYF

J gene: TRBJ1-2
V gene: TRBV24-1
clone size: once
D gene: NA
CDR3 DNA: TGTGCCACCAGGCCCCGGGGTTCCCCGTCTGGCTACACCTTC
CDR3 protein: CATRPRGSPSGYTF

J gene: TRBJ2-5
V gene: TRBV20-1
clone size: NA
D gene: TRBD1
CDR3 DNA: TGCAGTGCTAGTTTTGGGGCAGGGGGCAGAGAGACCCAGTACTTC
CDR3 protein: CSASFGAGGRETQYF

J gene: TRBJ1-5
V gene: TRBV7-8
clone size: NA
D gene: NA
CDR3 DNA: TGTGCCAGCAGCTTAGAAGGCCAGGGCGCAGGGCCCCAGCATTTT
CDR3 protein: CASSLEGQGAGPQHF

J gene: TRBJ1-1
V gene: TRBV9
clone size: NA
D gene: TRBD1
CDR3 DNA: TGTGCCAGCAGCCCGACAGGGGGGGTCACTGAAGCTTTCTTT
CDR3 protein: CASSPTGGVTEAFF

J gene: TRBJ2-6
V gene: TRBV4-2
clone size: NA
D gene: NA
CDR3 DNA: TGTGCCAGCAGGAGTGACTCTGGGGCCAACGTCCTGACTTTC
CDR3 protein: CASRSDSGANVLTF

J gene: TRBJ2-1
V gene: TRBV2
clone size: NA
D gene: NA
CDR3 DNA: TGTGCCAGCAGAGAGGAACAGGGAAACTACAATGAGCAGTTCTTC
CDR3 protein: CASREEQGNYNEQFF

J gene: TRBJ1-3
V gene: TRBV29-1
clone size: NA
D gene: NA
CDR3 DNA: TGCAGCGCCAGGGCGGACTACCGCTCTGGAAACACCATATATTTT
CDR3 protein: CSARADYRSGNTIYF

J gene: TRBJ2-2
V gene: TRBV5-5
clone size: NA
D gene: NA
CDR3 DNA: TGTGCCAGCAGCTTGATGAGGCCTAACGGGGAGCTGTTTTTT
CDR3 protein: CASSLMRPNGELFF

J gene: TRBJ1-1
V gene: TRBV6-1
clone size: few
D gene: NA
CDR3 DNA: TGTGCCAGCAGTGAATCACTAGTGAACACTGAAGCTTTCTTT
CDR3 protein: CASSESLVNTEAFF

J gene: TRBJ1-4
V gene: TRBV2
clone size: NA
D gene: NA
CDR3 DNA: TGTGCCAGCAGTGCGAGATTTAATGAAAAACTGTTTTTT
CDR3 protein: CASSARFNEKLFF

J gene: TRBJ2-3
V gene: TRBV24-1
clone size: NA
D gene: TRBD2
CDR3 DNA: TGTGCCACCAGTGACCCCCGGGAGGGTCAGGGGACATTCACTGATACGCAGTATTTT
CDR3 protein: CATSDPREGQGTFTDTQYF

J gene: TRBJ1-1
V gene: TRBV27
clone size: NA
D gene: TRBD1
CDR3 DNA: TGTGCCAGCAGTTTAAAGGGGGCCCCGAACACTGAAGCTTTCTTT
CDR3 protein: CASSLKGAPNTEAFF

J gene: TRBJ1-4
V gene: TRBV5-1
clone size: NA
D gene: NA
CDR3 DNA: TGCGCCAGCAGGTCCCCTGCGGGAGGACCAACTAATGAAAAACTGTTTTTT
CDR3 protein: CASRSPAGGPTNEKLFF

J gene: TRBJ1-5
V gene: TRBV6-5
clone size: NA
D gene: TRBD1
CDR3 DNA: TGTGCCAGCAGTCCTCTGACAGGGGGCGCGGGGCCCCAGCATTTT
CDR3 protein: CASSPLTGGAGPQHF